This entry lists 7 T cell receptor beta chains sequenced from one sample in a study of blood T cell repertoires in COVID-19. Some clones are missing from TCRdb's copy, which holds only in-frame ones; the method was immunoSEQ multiplex PCR. This table has 310,000 or so clones, around 91% appearing once. Sequenced sample: PBMCs or T cells enriched from blood (not recorded which). The origin of the receptors is a woman aged 18 to 35 with acute COVID-19.

The chain combines TRBV18 with TRBJ1-1; 10 nucleotides line up with TRBD1. The germline V gene encodes CDR1 KGHSH and CDR2 LQKENI. This CDR3 region has 13 residues. V dropped 2 bases and J dropped 11; count of bases not matched to a gene: 5. CDR3 nucleotide sequence: TGTGCCAGCTCACCAGGGACAGGGGTGGATGCTTTCTTT. It encodes CASSPGTGVDAFF.

The J gene is TRBJ2-1, the V gene TRBV27; weak D call: TRBD2 (6 bases). This CDR3 comprises 15 residues. Trimming removed 6 bases at V and 8 bases at J, with 20 bases between. Germline CDR1 MNHEY, CDR2 SMNVEV (reference sequence). The CDR3 DNA is TGTGCCAGCAGCTCGGGACTCGTCATTTATGATGAGCAGTTCTTC. It is translated as CASSSGLVIYDEQFF.

The chain combines TRBV16 with TRBJ2-4; no definite D call. The CDR3 loop spans 11 amino acids. Germline V CDR1 and CDR2: KGHSY, FQNENV. V lost 4 bases and J lost 4, with 2 bases in between. CDR3 protein: CASSPKNIQYF. In DNA form, the CDR3 reads TGTGCCAGCAGCCCGAAAAACATTCAGTACTTC.

This chain links TRBV14 with TRBJ2-1; 10 positions match TRBD2. Per the germline V gene, CDR1 is SGHDN and CDR2 is FVKESK. The CDR3 loop spans 16 amino acids. Trimming cost V 2 bases and J 4 bases; bases outside gene matches: 5. The CDR3 region is CASSQKLAGHYNEQFF. The CDR3 nucleotides read TGTGCCAGCAGCCAAAAACTAGCGGGACATTACAATGAGCAGTTCTTC.

This chain links TRBV5-1 with TRBJ2-3; 8 bases are shared with TRBD1. V lost 3 bases and J lost 2; bases outside the gene matches: 2. The germline V gene encodes CDR1 SGHRS and CDR2 YFSETQ. The length of the CDR3 is 14 residues. The CDR3 spells CASSWTGHTDTQYF. The CDR3 DNA follows: TGCGCCAGCAGCTGGACAGGGCACACAGATACGCAGTATTTT.

The V gene is TRBV7-8, the J gene TRBJ1-5, with D perhaps TRBD1 (6 bases). Trimming took off 2 bases at V and 3 bases at J, with 14 bases between the two ends. The CDR3 has 16 residues. Per germline, CDR1 SGHVS and CDR2 FQNEAQ. CDR3 region: CASSLSPTGINQPQHF. The DNA for the CDR3 is TGTGCCAGCAGCTTAAGCCCTACAGGGATCAATCAGCCCCAGCATTTT.

This chain uses TRBV7-2 with TRBJ1-4; TRBD1 matches at 7 bases. The J segment lost 0 bases and the V segment lost 5 bases, leaving 6 bases of the junction unmatched. This CDR3 has 16 residues. CDR1 SGHTA and CDR2 FQGNSA come from the germline V gene. Here the CDR3 reads CASSPRQGTTNEKLFF. The CDR3 DNA reads as TGTGCCAGCAGCCCGCGACAGGGCACAACTAATGAAAAACTGTTTTTT.